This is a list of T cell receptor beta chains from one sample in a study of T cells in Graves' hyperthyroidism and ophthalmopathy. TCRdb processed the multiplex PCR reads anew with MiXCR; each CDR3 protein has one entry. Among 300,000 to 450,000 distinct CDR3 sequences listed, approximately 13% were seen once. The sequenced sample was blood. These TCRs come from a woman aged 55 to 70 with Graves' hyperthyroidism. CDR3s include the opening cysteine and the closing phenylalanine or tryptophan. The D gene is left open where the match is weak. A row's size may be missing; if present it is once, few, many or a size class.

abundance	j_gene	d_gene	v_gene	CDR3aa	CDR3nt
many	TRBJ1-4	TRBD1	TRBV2	CASRLGQGLREKLFF	TGTGCCAGCAGGCTCGGACAGGGACTTAGAGAAAAACTGTTTTTT
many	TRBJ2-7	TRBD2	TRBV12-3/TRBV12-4	CASSLSGLAGGLYEQYF	TGTGCCAGCAGTTTATCTGGACTAGCGGGAGGCCTATACGAGCAGTACTTC
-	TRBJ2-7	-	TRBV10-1	CASFRLRAPGAYEQYF	TGCGCCAGCTTTCGACTACGGGCCCCGGGGGCCTACGAGCAGTACTTC
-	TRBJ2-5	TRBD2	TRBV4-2	CASSQVTAGGEETQYF	TGTGCCAGCAGCCAAGTAACAGCGGGAGGGGAGGAGACCCAGTACTTC
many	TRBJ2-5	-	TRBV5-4	CASSLGGTTAETQYF	TGTGCCAGCAGCTTGGGAGGTACTACCGCCGAGACCCAGTACTTC
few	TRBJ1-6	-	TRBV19	CASSSKTHGLRDSPLHF	TGTGCCAGTAGTTCAAAAACCCACGGTCTCAGGGATTCACCCCTCCACTTT
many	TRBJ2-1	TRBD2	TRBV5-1	CASSGIAGGGSNEQFF	TGCGCCAGCAGCGGAATAGCGGGAGGGGGGTCCAATGAGCAGTTCTTC
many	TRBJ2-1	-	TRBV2	CASSVGRDNEQFF	TGTGCCAGCAGTGTTGGCAGGGACAATGAGCAGTTCTTC
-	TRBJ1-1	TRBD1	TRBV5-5	CASSRQGGMAFF	TGTGCCAGCAGCCGTCAGGGGGGAATGGCTTTCTTT
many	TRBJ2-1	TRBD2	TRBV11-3	CASSPGTREYNEQFF	TGTGCCAGCAGCCCGGGGACTAGGGAGTACAATGAGCAGTTCTTC
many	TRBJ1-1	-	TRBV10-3	CAISESGAGMNTEAFF	TGTGCCATCAGTGAGTCGGGAGCGGGTATGAACACTGAAGCTTTCTTT
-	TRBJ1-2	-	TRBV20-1	CSARDPSARLNYGYTF	TGCAGTGCTAGAGACCCCTCGGCCCGACTCAACTATGGCTACACCTTC
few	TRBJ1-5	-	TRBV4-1	CASSRESGGSQPQHF	TGCGCCAGCAGCCGCGAATCGGGTGGGAGTCAGCCCCAGCATTTT
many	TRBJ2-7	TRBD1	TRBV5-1	CASSPPGTGNYEQYF	TGCGCCAGCAGCCCCCCCGGGACAGGGAACTACGAGCAGTACTTC
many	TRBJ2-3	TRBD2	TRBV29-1	CSAIIAQLAGVPDTQYF	TGCAGCGCCATTATCGCTCAACTAGCGGGAGTCCCAGATACGCAGTATTTT
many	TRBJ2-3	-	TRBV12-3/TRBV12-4	CASRRSVSTDTQYF	TGTGCCAGCAGGAGGTCAGTTAGCACAGATACGCAGTATTTT
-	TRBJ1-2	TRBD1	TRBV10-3	CAIRGQGENGYTF	TGTGCCATCAGGGGACAGGGTGAGAATGGCTACACCTTC
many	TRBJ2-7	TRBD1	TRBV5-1	CASSFLTGQGAGEQYF	TGCGCCAGCAGCTTCCTGACGGGACAGGGGGCGGGGGAGCAGTACTTC
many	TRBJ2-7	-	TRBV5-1	CASSMDPSYEQYF	TGCGCCAGCAGCATGGACCCCTCCTACGAGCAGTACTTC
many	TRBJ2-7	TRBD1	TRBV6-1	CASSGGQGRDEQYF	TGTGCCAGCAGTGGGGGACAGGGGAGGGACGAGCAGTACTTC
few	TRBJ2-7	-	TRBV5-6	CASSLWGNSYEQYF	TGTGCCAGCAGCTTGTGGGGTAACTCCTACGAGCAGTACTTC
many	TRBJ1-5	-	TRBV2	CASSDGGLSNQPQHF	TGTGCCAGCAGTGATGGGGGTCTTAGCAATCAGCCCCAGCATTTT
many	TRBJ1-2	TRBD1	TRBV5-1	CASSLRPTGVGYGYTF	TGCGCCAGCAGCTTGCGCCCCACAGGGGTCGGGTATGGCTACACCTTC
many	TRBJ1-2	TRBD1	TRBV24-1	CATFQGARGYTF	TGTGCCACCTTTCAGGGGGCGCGTGGCTACACCTTC
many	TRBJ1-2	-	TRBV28	CASSFLPPGEYGYTF	TGTGCCAGCAGTTTTCTCCCCCCAGGGGAGTATGGCTACACCTTC
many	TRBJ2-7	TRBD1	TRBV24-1	CATSDSQDRAPEQYF	TGTGCCACCAGTGATTCCCAGGACAGGGCCCCCGAGCAGTACTTC
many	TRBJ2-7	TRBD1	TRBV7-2	CASSLWGRTGDHEQYF	TGTGCCAGCAGCTTATGGGGGAGGACAGGGGACCACGAGCAGTACTTC
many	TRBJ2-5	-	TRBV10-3	CAIRRGERETQYF	TGTGCCATCAGGAGGGGGGAGCGAGAGACCCAGTACTTC
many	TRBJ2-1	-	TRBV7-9	CASSLVANEQFF	TGCGCCAGCAGCTTGGTTGCCAATGAGCAGTTCTTC
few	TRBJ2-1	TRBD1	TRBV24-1	CATNGQGNEQFF	TGTGCCACCAATGGACAGGGGAATGAGCAGTTCTTC
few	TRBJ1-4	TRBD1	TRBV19	CASSIQTGIDEKLFF	TGTGCCAGTAGTATACAGACAGGGATCGATGAAAAACTGTTTTTT
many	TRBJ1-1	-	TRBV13	CASSTTPRTEAFF	TGTGCCAGCAGCACCACACCTCGCACTGAAGCTTTCTTT
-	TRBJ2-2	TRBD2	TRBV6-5	CASSYAGVNTGELFF	TGTGCCAGCAGTTATGCGGGGGTAAACACCGGGGAGCTGTTTTTT
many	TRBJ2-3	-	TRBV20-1	CSARVPGFNTQYF	TGCAGTGCTAGAGTTCCGGGGTTTAATACGCAGTATTTT
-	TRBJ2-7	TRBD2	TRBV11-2	CASSLETSGRAEQYF	TGTGCCAGCAGCTTAGAGACTAGCGGGAGGGCCGAGCAGTACTTC
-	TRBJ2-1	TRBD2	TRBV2	CASRKSPGLAGGGYEQFF	TGTGCCAGCAGGAAGAGCCCGGGACTAGCGGGAGGCGGCTATGAGCAGTTCTTC
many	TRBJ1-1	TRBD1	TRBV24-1	CATRPQGESTEAFF	TGTGCCACCAGACCACAGGGGGAATCCACTGAAGCTTTCTTT
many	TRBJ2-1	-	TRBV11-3	CASSLNSAGPTPYNEQFF	TGTGCCAGCAGCTTAAATTCCGCGGGACCCACCCCCTACAATGAGCAGTTCTTC
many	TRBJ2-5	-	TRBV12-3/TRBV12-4	CASSSVTRRQETQYF	TGTGCCAGCAGTAGCGTGACTAGGCGACAAGAGACCCAGTACTTC
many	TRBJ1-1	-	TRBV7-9	CASSRGRVGTEAFF	TGTGCCAGCAGCCGGGGGAGGGTGGGGACTGAAGCTTTCTTT
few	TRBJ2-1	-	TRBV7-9	CASSLLAEQFF	TGTGCCAGCAGCTTACTAGCGGAGCAGTTCTTC
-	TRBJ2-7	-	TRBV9	CAISGRSISGEQYF	TGTGCCATCAGCGGCCGATCAATCTCAGGGGAGCAGTACTTC
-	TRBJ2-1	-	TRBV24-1	CATSAGIRSDNEQFF	TGTGCCACCAGTGCAGGAATCCGCTCAGACAATGAGCAGTTCTTC
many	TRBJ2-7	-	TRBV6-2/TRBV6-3	CASSWDWYEQYF	TGTGCCAGCAGCTGGGACTGGTACGAGCAGTACTTC
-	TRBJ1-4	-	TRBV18	CASSPPLGNEKLFF	TGTGCCAGCTCACCACCGTTAGGGAATGAAAAACTGTTTTTT
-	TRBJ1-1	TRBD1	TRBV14	CASSQAGTGGTEAFF	TGTGCCAGCAGCCAAGCCGGGACAGGGGGCACTGAAGCTTTCTTT
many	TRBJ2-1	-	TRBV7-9	CASSLKLAAYNEQFF	TGTGCCAGCAGCTTAAAACTAGCCGCTTATAATGAGCAGTTCTTC
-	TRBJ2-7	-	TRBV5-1	CASSLGTTLSYEQYF	TGCGCCAGCAGCTTGGGGACTACCCTCTCCTACGAGCAGTACTTC
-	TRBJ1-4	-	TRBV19	CASSIVGIGAGVHEKLFF	TGTGCCAGTAGTATAGTCGGGATCGGGGCAGGCGTCCATGAAAAACTGTTTTTT
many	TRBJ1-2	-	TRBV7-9	CASSLPGHGYTF	TGTGCCAGCAGCCTTCCGGGGCACGGCTACACCTTC
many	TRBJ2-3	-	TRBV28	CASSLNVDTQYF	TGTGCCAGCAGTTTAAACGTAGATACGCAGTATTTT
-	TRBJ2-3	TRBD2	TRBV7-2	CASSFGGLPNLAGSPTDTQYF	TGTGCCAGCAGCTTCGGGGGACTACCGAATTTAGCGGGAAGCCCCACAGATACGCAGTATTTT
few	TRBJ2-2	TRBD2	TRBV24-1	CATSDSTSPGELFF	TGTGCCACCAGTGATTCGACTAGCCCCGGGGAGCTGTTTTTT
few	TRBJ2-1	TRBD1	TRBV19	CASSILSDRGTYNEQFF	TGTGCCAGTAGTATCCTCTCCGACAGGGGAACCTACAATGAGCAGTTCTTC
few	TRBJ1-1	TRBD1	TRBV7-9	CASSARGQGYTEAFF	TGTGCCAGCAGCGCTAGAGGACAGGGATACACTGAAGCTTTCTTT
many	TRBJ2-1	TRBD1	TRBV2	CASSQDRGNNEQFF	TGTGCCAGCAGCCAGGACAGGGGGAACAATGAGCAGTTCTTC
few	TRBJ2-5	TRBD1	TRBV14	CASSQGGPGGETQYF	TGTGCCAGCAGCCAAGGCGGACCAGGGGGAGAGACCCAGTACTTC
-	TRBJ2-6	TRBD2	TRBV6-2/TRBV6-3	CASSPSGREGANVLTF	TGTGCCAGCAGTCCGAGCGGGAGGGAAGGGGCCAACGTCCTGACTTTC
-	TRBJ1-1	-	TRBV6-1	CASSEYGVESEAFF	TGTGCCAGCAGTGAATATGGGGTGGAGAGTGAAGCTTTCTTT